This T cell receptor (beta chain) emerged from a study of long-term antiretroviral therapy in people with HIV. General study findings and limits: Sampling of blood ran from the mid-2000s to the late 2010s, and older ART regimens were possibly in use. Diversity measured after ART increased yet remained under transplant donor controls. There were no data on ART adherence, viral resistance or therapy changes, a gap that limits inferences about post-ART repertoire changes. Comparison with controls showed narrower CDR3 length ranges in HIV repertoires.

The libraries were made with immunoSEQ v3.0 at survey level. Using immunoSEQ multiplex PCR, the repertoire was profiled, and TCRdb retains in-frame clones only, with some absent. The table includes 25,000 to 35,000 clones, nearly 97% detected once. As to this clone: Its antigen is unidentified. One end of the junction does not line up with germline, which may come from a read error.

The germline gives CDR1 SGHVS, CDR2 FQNEAQ. This CDR3 has 15 amino acids. The chain recombines TRBV7-8 with TRBJ2-7, with D perhaps matching TRBD2 (5 bases). This TCR was sampled from a man aged 25 to 45 with HIV. Here the sequenced sample was unsorted PBMCs, taken 5.3 years after starting antiretroviral therapy. In DNA form, the CDR3 reads TGTGCCAGCAGCCTAGCCGTGGTTTCCTCCTACGAGCAGTACTTC. Its translation is CASSLAVVSSYEQYF.